This entry lists 7 T cell receptor beta chains sequenced from one sample in a study of blood T cell repertoires in COVID-19. Clones were sequenced by immunoSEQ multiplex PCR, and TCRdb holds only the in-frame ones, with some missing. The table shows approximately 100,000 clones, with approximately 84% occurring only once. Sequenced: peripheral blood. Receptors were obtained from a human donor in a cohort sampled during active COVID-19.

This clone has a single count. The rearrangement joins TRBV24-1 to TRBJ2-1; TRBD2 aligns across 9 bases. The V gene's germline CDR1 is KGHDR and CDR2 SFDVKD. The CDR3 runs 15 residues. V lost 4 bases, J lost 6 bases, and 6 bases stayed unmatched. CDR3 amino acids: CATSDLAGVGNEQFF. The CDR3 nucleotides read TGTGCCACCAGTGACTTAGCGGGAGTCGGCAATGAGCAGTTCTTC.

This chain uses TRBV7-2 with TRBJ1-3; D unresolved. V lost 3 bases and J 0 bases, leaving 12 bases between the germline ends. The germline CDR1 and CDR2 sequences are SGHTA and FQGNSA. CDR3 length: 16 amino acids. Here the CDR3 reads CASSFGVPYSGNTIYF. The CDR3 nucleotides read TGTGCCAGCAGCTTCGGGGTCCCGTACTCTGGAAACACCATATATTTT. Based on the CDR3 plus reference TRBV7-2 and TRBJ1-3, the full variable domain is GAGVSQSPSNKVTEKGKDVELRCDPISGHTALYWYRQSLGQGLEFLIYFQGNSAPDKSGLPSDRFSAERTGGSVSTLTIQRTQQEDSAVYLCASSFGVPYSGNTIYFGEGSWLTVV.

The chain carries TRBV3-1 (or the pseudogene TRBV3-2) and TRBJ2-2; the match to TRBD2 covers 8 bases. Trimming cost V 2 bases and J 7 bases; bases outside gene matches: 6. Germline V gene sequence: CDR1 LGHDT, CDR2 YNNKEL (reference sequence). The CDR3 is made up of 15 amino acids. The CDR3 DNA follows: TGTGCCAGCAGCCAAAGAGCGGGAGTTGTCGGGGAGCTGTTTTTT. It translates to CASSQRAGVVGELFF.

CDR3 sequence reads: CASSPGLGADTQYF. The CDR3 DNA reads as TGTGCCAGCAGTCCGGGACTAGGGGCAGATACGCAGTATTTT. V gene TRBV2 combines with J gene TRBJ2-3; 8 bases are shared with TRBD2. CDR3 length equals 14 residues. V lost 5 bases and J lost 4; bases outside the gene matches: 5. Per the germline V gene, CDR1 is SNHLY and CDR2 is FYNNEI.

The rearrangement uses TRBV6-5 and TRBJ2-7, with 8 nucleotides matching TRBD1. This CDR3 comprises 12 residues. Germline V gene lookup returns CDR1 MNHEY and CDR2 SVGAGI. The J segment lost 2 bases and the V segment lost 8 bases, leaving 2 bases of the junction unmatched. CDR3 residues: CASRQGPYEQYF. The CDR3 DNA follows: TGTGCCAGCCGACAGGGGCCCTACGAGCAGTACTTC.

The V and J genes are TRBV19 and TRBJ2-6, with TRBD2 as a possible D gene (5 bases). The CDR3 spans 16 residues. Germline V lookup: CDR1 LNHDA, CDR2 SQIVND (reference sequence). Trimming stripped 4 bases from V and 0 bases from J, with 10 bases between. The CDR3 nucleotides read TGTGCCAGTAGTAGGACTTCCGACTCTGGGGCCAACGTCCTGACTTTC. Protein product: CASSRTSDSGANVLTF.

The chain employs TRBV27 and TRBJ2-7; weak D call: TRBD2 (6 bases). The CDR3 has 15 residues. V was trimmed by 5 bases and J by 2 bases, leaving 16 bases between them. Looked up from germline, CDR1 is MNHEY and CDR2 is SMNVEV (reference sequence). The CDR3 sequence is CASSPTLAETYEQYF. As DNA, the CDR3 is TGTGCCAGCAGTCCCACACTAGCAGAAACCTACGAGCAGTACTTC.